The rows below give T cell receptor beta chains drawn from one sample of a study of blood T cell repertoires in COVID-19. TCRdb's table, derived via immunoSEQ multiplex PCR, lists solely in-frame clones and lacks some. The data contain around 300,000 clones, 85% of them seen just once; the ten biggest clones take up approximately 7.5%. Sequenced sample: peripheral blood. These receptors all stem from a human donor in a cohort sampled during active COVID-19. Each CDR3 is given with its conserved first and last residue. The order of the fields is V gene, D gene, J gene, clone size, CDR3 DNA, CDR3 protein. A D gene is named only where the DNA matches it firmly. Clone size, where shown, is once, few, many, or a class for clones that have expanded.

>TRBV6-1|TRBD1|TRBJ1-1|.
TGTGCCAGCAGTGAATCTAGGGGACAGGGACAGAACACTGAAGCTTTCTTT
CASSESRGQGQNTEAFF
>TRBV2|.|TRBJ2-7|once
TGTGCCAGCAGTGTTCTCTACGAGCAGTACTTC
CASSVLYEQYF
>TRBV6-1|TRBD1|TRBJ1-5|.
TGTGCCAGCAGTGAACTTGGGGACAGGGTTTTCCAGCCCCAGCATTTT
CASSELGDRVFQPQHF
>TRBV7-9|TRBD1|TRBJ1-2|.
TGTGCCAGCAGCCCTGCGGACAGGCCGTTTGGCTACACCTTC
CASSPADRPFGYTF
>TRBV11-2|TRBD2|TRBJ2-7|.
TGTGCCAGCAGCTTAGAGTTAGCGGGGTCCTACGAGCAGTACTTC
CASSLELAGSYEQYF
>TRBV2|.|TRBJ2-3|.
TGTGCCAGCAAGTTCAGGGTCAGCACAGATACGCAGTATTTT
CASKFRVSTDTQYF
>TRBV29-1|TRBD1|TRBJ2-7|.
TGCAGCGTCAGGGGACAGGGATTCGGCGAGCAGTACTTC
CSVRGQGFGEQYF
>TRBV24-1|TRBD2|TRBJ2-1|.
TGTGCCACCAGTGATCCGACTAGCGGAGGATCCTACAATGAGCAGTTCTTC
CATSDPTSGGSYNEQFF
>TRBV10-3|TRBD1|TRBJ2-2|.
TGTGCCTCTTTACCGGGACAGGGTGGTCCCGGGGAGCTGTTTTTT
CASLPGQGGPGELFF
>TRBV2|.|TRBJ2-1|.
TGTGCCAGCATTCGTAGCTCCTACAATGAGCAGTTCTTC
CASIRSSYNEQFF
>TRBV11-3|.|TRBJ2-1|.
TGTGCCAGCAGCTCTCGACAGAGCAATGAGCAGTTCTTC
CASSSRQSNEQFF
>TRBV27|.|TRBJ1-6|.
TGTGCCAGCAGTTTAAGATTAATCGGGACTGATAATTCACCCCTCCACTTT
CASSLRLIGTDNSPLHF
>TRBV7-3|TRBD2|TRBJ2-3|few
TGTGCCAGCAGCCCGGGACTAGCGGGAGGGACAGATACGCAGTATTTT
CASSPGLAGGTDTQYF
>TRBV10-3|TRBD1|TRBJ1-3|.
TGTGCCATCAGTGAGGCTGACAGGGCAAACACCATATATTTT
CAISEADRANTIYF
>TRBV11-2|.|TRBJ1-1|.
TGTGCCAGCAGCACCCTACCAACGGTGAACACTGAAGCTTTCTTT
CASSTLPTVNTEAFF
>TRBV14|.|TRBJ1-5|.
TGTGCCAGCAGCCAAGGGACAGTCAATCAGCCCCAGCATTTT
CASSQGTVNQPQHF
>TRBV5-1|.|TRBJ1-5|few
TGCGCCAGCAGCTTGTGGGGGCGTGAGCAGCCCCAGCATTTT
CASSLWGREQPQHF
>TRBV6-5|.|TRBJ1-5|.
TGTGCCAGCAGCGTTCCTCCCGCCGGGAATCAGCCCCAGCATTTT
CASSVPPAGNQPQHF
>TRBV27|TRBD1|TRBJ2-7|.
TGTGCCAGCAGTTTATCGCCCGGGACAGGGACCTACGAGCAGTACTTC
CASSLSPGTGTYEQYF
>TRBV24-1|.|TRBJ1-2|.
TGTGCCACCAGTGATTCTGCAGGGAGGCTTCCTTTCTATGGCTACACCTTC
CATSDSAGRLPFYGYTF
>TRBV9|.|TRBJ2-3|few
TGTGCCAGCAGCGTATTTAACACAGATACGCAGTATTTT
CASSVFNTDTQYF
>TRBV6-5|.|TRBJ1-1|.
TGTGCCAGCACCTCGCCTGAGGTGAACACTGAAGCTTTCTTT
CASTSPEVNTEAFF
>TRBV10-3|TRBD1|TRBJ2-7|.
TGTGCCATCAGTCCGGGACAGCATTACGAGCAGTACTTC
CAISPGQHYEQYF
>TRBV7-9|.|TRBJ2-1|.
TGTGCCAGCAGCTTAGGGGAGAATGAGCAGTTCTTC
CASSLGENEQFF
>TRBV5-1|.|TRBJ1-4|.
TGCGCCAGCAGCTTCCGCGGCTTGACAGAGCTTGCAACTAATGAAAAACTGTTTTTT
CASSFRGLTELATNEKLFF
>TRBV12-3/TRBV12-4|TRBD1|TRBJ1-5|.
TGTGCCAGCAGCGGGACAGGGAATCAGCCCCAGCATTTT
CASSGTGNQPQHF
>TRBV6-5|TRBD1|TRBJ2-3|.
TGTGCCAGCAGTTACCAGGGGGCAGGAGATACGCAGTATTTT
CASSYQGAGDTQYF
>TRBV27|TRBD2|TRBJ2-1|.
TGTGCCAGCAGTTTATCCCTAGCGGGGGGCCCAAATGAGCAGTTCTTC
CASSLSLAGGPNEQFF
>TRBV5-8|.|TRBJ1-2|.
TGTGCCAGCAGCTTTCTAGGGGTTGGCTACACCTTC
CASSFLGVGYTF
>TRBV15|.|TRBJ1-2|.
TGTGCCACCAGCATTAAGGGGACTTCACGAGGCTACACCTTC
CATSIKGTSRGYTF
>TRBV2|TRBD1|TRBJ1-2|few
TGTGCCAGCAGGGGACAGGTGGGAGACTATGGCTACACCTTC
CASRGQVGDYGYTF
>TRBV30|TRBD2|TRBJ2-1|few
TGTGCCTGGGGACTAGCGGGGATCAATGAGCAGTTCTTC
CAWGLAGINEQFF
>TRBV24-1|.|TRBJ2-3|few
TGTGCCACCAGTGATCGACAGTTCACAGATACGCAGTATTTT
CATSDRQFTDTQYF
>TRBV18|.|TRBJ1-1|.
TGTGCCAGCTCACGAACAGATGAAGCTTTCTTT
CASSRTDEAFF
>TRBV5-1|.|TRBJ2-4|.
TGCGCCAGCAGCTTGGTTGGCGACAGCCTAAACATTCAGTACTTC
CASSLVGDSLNIQYF
>TRBV5-1|.|TRBJ2-7|.
TGCGCCAGCAGCTCACAGGGACCCTACGAGCAGTACTTC
CASSSQGPYEQYF
>TRBV19|.|TRBJ1-1|.
TGTGCCAGTAGTCGAGGTTGGGACACTGAAGCTTTCTTT
CASSRGWDTEAFF
>TRBV6-6|TRBD1|TRBJ2-2|.
TGTGCCAGCCGACAGGGGTACACCGGGGAGCTGTTTTTT
CASRQGYTGELFF
>TRBV6-5|TRBD2|TRBJ2-7|.
TGTGCCAGCAGTTACTCCCCGGGACTAGTCCCCGAGCAGTACTTC
CASSYSPGLVPEQYF
>TRBV5-5|TRBD1|TRBJ2-1|.
TGTGCCAGCAGTCGACAGGGCTACAATGAGCAGTTCTTC
CASSRQGYNEQFF
>TRBV6-6|TRBD1|TRBJ1-2|.
TGTGCCAGCAGTTACCATACAGGGGCTTCTTCCTATGGCTACACCTTC
CASSYHTGASSYGYTF